This TCR beta chain was captured by sequencing in a study of blood T cell repertoires in COVID-19. About the research overall: Acute-phase and convalescent COVID-19 samples originated in the United States, Italy and Spain.

The repertoire was sequenced with immunoSEQ multiplex PCR; TCRdb's copy has only in-frame clones and lacks some. The sample yields under 300,000 clones, about nine tenths seen once. This clone has more than one count but fewer than ten. The origin of this receptor is a woman aged 30 to 39 with active or convalescent COVID-19. Input material: peripheral blood.

The chain's CDR3 is CASSLYSGKITNPYEQYF. Here the CDR3 DNA reads TGTGCCAGCAGTTTATACAGCGGTAAAATAACTAACCCCTACGAGCAGTACTTC. The chain carries TRBV28 and TRBJ2-7, with TRBD2 as a possible D gene (5 bases). V lost 1 base and J 2 bases, leaving 21 bases between the germline ends. The germline CDR1 and CDR2 sequences are MDHEN and SYDVKM. The CDR3 length is 18 residues.